This T cell receptor (beta chain) appears in the sequencing data of a study of cytomegalovirus exposure and HLA in healthy donors. Study summary: HLA-typed donors were the source of about 85 million unique TCRs, which an early data release held. Study-wide results and caveats: Per a prior analysis, the majority of TCR beta V segments were productive roughly 87% or roughly 30% of the time. Later work found that TCR association rates differed between HLA loci; DRB1 had the most and HLA-C the fewest.

CDR3 length equals 17 residues. The junction had 3 bases not matched to a gene; V was cut back by 0 bases and J by 1 base. CDR1 and CDR2 (germline): SGHRS, YFSETQ. On this clone itself: As yet, its antigen is unknown.

PCR primers comprised 60 Vbeta and 13 Jbeta primers. Sequencing used immunoSEQ multiplex PCR; TCRdb keeps in-frame clones, though not all of them. Among about 130,000 clones listed, just over 70% were seen once. The rearrangement links TRBV5-1 to TRBJ2-5; 13 nucleotides align to TRBD2. Source material: PBMCs. The receptor was isolated from a woman between 55 and 75 years old in good health and CMV-seropositive. The chain's CDR3 is CASSLGWTSGGQETQYF. CDR3 DNA: TGCGCCAGCAGCTTGGGGTGGACTAGCGGGGGCCAAGAGACCCAGTACTTC.